Given below is one T cell receptor beta chain in context. As yet, its antigen is unknown. These data are taken from a study of identical twins. TCRdb re-derived calls from the 5' RACE reads in MiXCR, one entry per CDR3 protein. The sample comprises 400,000 to 550,000 distinct CDR3 sequences, roughly 24% of which are singletons, and just under 3% rests with the top ten. Germline assignment: CDR1 SGDLS and CDR2 YYNGEE. The junction had 1 base not matched to a gene; V was cut back by 0 bases and J by 3 bases. The CDR3 covers 14 residues. Study results and limitations: Twins shared beta out-of-frame sequences in excess, but this excess was weaker.

A further study also used this sample, focusing on T cells expressing NK-cell markers. That paper states: In a group of several donors, dominant NKG2C+ clonotypes represented about 1.0-7.5% of CD8+ T cells.

This clonotype was sampled from a woman aged 18-29 years in good health. This chain uses TRBV9 with TRBJ1-1, with 8 bases lining up with TRBD1. Sequencing was carried out using CD4+ T cells sorted from blood. This chain's CDR3 is CASSVVGQDTEAFF. DNA for the CDR3: TGTGCCAGCAGCGTAGTGGGACAGGACACTGAAGCTTTCTTT.